Listed below are T cell receptor beta chains from one sample, sequenced in a study of Tregs in tolerant kidney transplant recipients. Some clones are missing from TCRdb's copy, which holds only in-frame ones; the method was immunoSEQ multiplex PCR. The sample includes fewer than 150,000 clones, roughly 92% of them seen just once. The sequenced material came from CD4+ T cells from blood. These receptors came from a human donor in good health. The CDR3 runs from the conserved cysteine through the conserved F or W. A D gene is named only where the DNA matches it firmly. Clone size is stated in some rows and not others, as once, few, many or a class when expanded.

j_call,d_call,clone_size,v_call,cdr3_nt,cdr3_aa
TRBJ2-5,NA,NA,TRBV5-4,TGTGCCAGCAGCCTATCTAGAAGGCAAGAGACCCAGTACTTC,CASSLSRRQETQYF
TRBJ2-7,NA,NA,TRBV5-1,TGCGCCAGCAGGTCGCAGGGTACCTACGAGCAGTACTTC,CASRSQGTYEQYF
TRBJ1-5,NA,NA,TRBV2,TGTGCCAGCAGTGGGGGGCCTTCGGATCAGCCCCAGCATTTT,CASSGGPSDQPQHF
TRBJ1-6,TRBD1,few,TRBV2,TGTGCCAGCAAGCCGGGACAGGAGGGTTCACCCCTCCACTTT,CASKPGQEGSPLHF
TRBJ2-7,NA,once,TRBV18,TGTGCCAGCTCACCACCGGTAAGGGGAGGCGAGCAGTACTTC,CASSPPVRGGEQYF
TRBJ2-7,NA,NA,TRBV5-6,TGTGCCAGCAGCGCCCCAGGACGGCTCTCCTACGAGCAGTACTTC,CASSAPGRLSYEQYF
TRBJ2-2,TRBD2,NA,TRBV5-1,TGCGCCAGCAGCTTAGGGACTACGAACACCGGGGAGCTGTTTTTT,CASSLGTTNTGELFF
TRBJ2-7,NA,NA,TRBV10-3,TGTGCCATCAGTGAGTCAGACTATCGCTACGAGCAGTACTTC,CAISESDYRYEQYF
TRBJ2-7,NA,NA,TRBV4-1,TGCGCCAGCAGCCAAGAGATGGTTGTCTACGAGCAGTACTTC,CASSQEMVVYEQYF
TRBJ2-1,NA,NA,TRBV5-6,TGTGCCAGCAGCTGGGGGTTTCGAAATGAGCAGTTCTTC,CASSWGFRNEQFF
TRBJ2-1,TRBD1,once,TRBV28,TGTGCCAGCAGACCACCCCCCGGGACAGGGGATAATGAGCAGTTCTTC,CASRPPPGTGDNEQFF
TRBJ1-2,NA,NA,TRBV6-6,TGTGCCAGCAGTTACCAGAACAACTACACCTTC,CASSYQNNYTF
TRBJ2-1,NA,NA,TRBV9,TGTGCCAGCAGCGTAGGCGACCCCTTAGCCAATGAGCAGTTCTTC,CASSVGDPLANEQFF
TRBJ1-2,TRBD1,NA,TRBV9,TGTGCCAGCAGCGTAGGGGACAGGGTTGGTTATGGCTACACCTTC,CASSVGDRVGYGYTF
TRBJ1-3,NA,once,TRBV19,TGTGCCAGTAGTAGATCTCTACAAGGCCTCTCTGGAAACACCATATATTTT,CASSRSLQGLSGNTIYF
TRBJ1-1,NA,NA,TRBV7-9,TGTGCCAGCAGCTCAAATCGAATCTTCGGGGACACTGAAGCTTTCTTT,CASSSNRIFGDTEAFF
TRBJ1-1,NA,NA,TRBV10-2,TGCGCCAGCAGTGAGAGCTGGGGGGGAACTGAAGCTTTCTTT,CASSESWGGTEAFF
TRBJ2-1,NA,NA,TRBV11-2,TGTGCCAGCAGCTTAACAATCCCTTACGGGAGTAGCTACAATGAGCAGTTCTTC,CASSLTIPYGSSYNEQFF
TRBJ1-1,NA,NA,TRBV19,TGTGCCAGTAGTACCCGGGACTCCGGGCTGAACACTGAAGCTTTCTTT,CASSTRDSGLNTEAFF
TRBJ2-2,TRBD1,NA,TRBV7-9,TGTGCCAGCAGCTACTTAACAGGGGCCGGGGAGCTGTTTTTT,CASSYLTGAGELFF
TRBJ2-3,NA,NA,TRBV7-2,TGTGCCAGCAGCCCCCGAGGGATCGGAATAACAGATACGCAGTATTTT,CASSPRGIGITDTQYF
TRBJ1-5,NA,NA,TRBV7-8,TGTGCCAGCAGCGAAGCGGCAGATTATAGCAATCAGCCCCAGCATTTT,CASSEAADYSNQPQHF
TRBJ2-7,TRBD1,NA,TRBV7-9,TGTGCCAGCAGCTGGTCCGACAGGGAGAACTACGAGCAGTACTTC,CASSWSDRENYEQYF
TRBJ2-5,NA,NA,TRBV7-7,TGTGCCAGCAGCGACCTTCCGGGGACCCAGTACTTC,CASSDLPGTQYF
TRBJ2-7,NA,NA,TRBV20-1,TGCAGTGCCCGGGACAACGAGCAGTACTTC,CSARDNEQYF
TRBJ2-7,TRBD2,NA,TRBV18,TGTGCCAGCTCACGTACTAGCGGGAGTTACTACGAGCAGTACTTC,CASSRTSGSYYEQYF
TRBJ2-1,NA,NA,TRBV4-1,TGCGCCAGCAGCCAAGAACCGGGGATGGGGTACAATGAGCAGTTCTTC,CASSQEPGMGYNEQFF
TRBJ1-2,TRBD1,once,TRBV7-6,TGTGCCAGCAGCCCCGGGACAGTAGGAGTCGGGTATGGCTACACCTTC,CASSPGTVGVGYGYTF
TRBJ1-1,TRBD1,NA,TRBV5-1,TGCGCCAGCAGCCCGGGACGGGACAGGGCTGAAGCTTTCTTT,CASSPGRDRAEAFF
TRBJ1-1,NA,NA,TRBV11-1,TGTGCCAGCAGCTTCCGAAGCACTGAAGCTTTCTTT,CASSFRSTEAFF
TRBJ2-5,TRBD2,NA,TRBV2,TGTGCCAGCAATGGTCTTGCGGGAGGGGGTGAGACCCAGTACTTC,CASNGLAGGGETQYF
TRBJ2-3,NA,NA,TRBV9,TGTGCCAGCAGCACCCAAGGGGGCACAGATACGCAGTATTTT,CASSTQGGTDTQYF
TRBJ2-2,NA,NA,TRBV21-1,TGTGCCAGCACCACACTAGCGGGAGGGGACACCGGGGAGCTGTTTTTT,CASTTLAGGDTGELFF
TRBJ2-5,TRBD2,NA,TRBV30,TGTGCCTGGAGTGTAGGGATGGGGGGGAAGACCCAGTACTTC,CAWSVGMGGKTQYF
TRBJ2-3,TRBD2,NA,TRBV19,TGTGCCAGTAGCACACTAGCGGGAGACCTCACAGATACGCAGTATTTT,CASSTLAGDLTDTQYF
TRBJ2-1,NA,NA,TRBV6-5,TGTGCCAGCAGTTACACGCCGGTGAGCTCCTACAATGAGCAGTTCTTC,CASSYTPVSSYNEQFF
TRBJ1-5,NA,NA,TRBV2,TGTGCCAGCAGTGAAAACAGGGTTAGCAATCAGCCCCAGCATTTT,CASSENRVSNQPQHF
TRBJ2-1,TRBD2,NA,TRBV5-1,TGCGCCAGCAGCAATAGGGCTAGCGGGAGTTCCTACAATGAGCAGTTCTTC,CASSNRASGSSYNEQFF
TRBJ1-1,TRBD1,NA,TRBV6-5,TGTGCCAGCAGTTTCAGGGGGCGAAACACTGAAGCTTTCTTT,CASSFRGRNTEAFF
TRBJ2-5,TRBD2,NA,TRBV6-5,TGTGCCAGCAGTTACTCGGGACTAGCGGGACAAGAGACCCAGTACTTC,CASSYSGLAGQETQYF
TRBJ2-7,NA,NA,TRBV2,TGTGCCAGCAGTGAAAGTGCCTACGAGCAGTACTTC,CASSESAYEQYF
TRBJ2-3,TRBD2,once,TRBV4-2,TGTGCCAGCAGCCCTATAGCGGGAGGTAACACAGATACGCAGTATTTT,CASSPIAGGNTDTQYF
TRBJ2-1,TRBD2,NA,TRBV19,TGTGCCAGTAGCAGACTAGCGGGGGACAATGAGCAGTTCTTC,CASSRLAGDNEQFF
TRBJ1-3,NA,NA,TRBV18,TGTGCCAGCTCATCGGGACCCGGGGGAGTAGACACCATATATTTT,CASSSGPGGVDTIYF
TRBJ1-1,NA,NA,TRBV13,TGTGCCAGCATCCAAACGGACACTGAAGCTTTCTTT,CASIQTDTEAFF
TRBJ2-7,TRBD2,NA,TRBV4-2,TGTGCCAGCAGCCTAGGACTAGCGGGACAAACCTACGAGCAGTACTTC,CASSLGLAGQTYEQYF
TRBJ2-1,NA,once,TRBV1,TGCACCAGCAGCCAGGGGAAAGCGGGCTACAATGAGCAGTTCTTC,CTSSQGKAGYNEQFF
TRBJ2-7,TRBD1,NA,TRBV13,TGTGCCAGCAGCTTCTTCTCCGGGACAGTGACCTACGAGCAGTACTTC,CASSFFSGTVTYEQYF
TRBJ2-7,TRBD1,NA,TRBV19,TGTGCCAGCAAAGGGACAGGGCGGAACTACGAGCAGTACTTC,CASKGTGRNYEQYF
TRBJ1-5,TRBD1,NA,TRBV19,TGTGCCAGTAGTCCACAGGGGTGGAATCAGCCCCAGCATTTT,CASSPQGWNQPQHF
TRBJ2-5,TRBD2,NA,TRBV5-8,TGTGCCAGCAGCCCTCGGCTAGCGGGTTTGCGGACCCAGTACTTC,CASSPRLAGLRTQYF
TRBJ2-7,TRBD1,NA,TRBV9,TGTGCCAGCAACAGGGGGCAGGGAAACTACGAGCAGTACTTC,CASNRGQGNYEQYF
TRBJ1-2,NA,NA,TRBV5-4,TGTGCCAGCAGCTTGGAGACCTATGGCTACACCTTC,CASSLETYGYTF
TRBJ2-7,NA,NA,TRBV4-1,TGCGCCAGCAGCCCCGGACTACGAGTTTCCTACGAGCAGTACTTC,CASSPGLRVSYEQYF